These 22 T cell receptor beta chains were sequenced from one sample in a study of blood T cells in healthy people across ages. A second about 6 to 12 cycle PCR used barcoded and J-beta primers. One entry per CDR3 protein results from TCRdb running MiXCR on the 5' RACE reads. The sample gives 1.5 million to 2 million distinct CDR3 sequences, 25% to 30% of which show up once; more than 6% is in the top ten. Sequencing used blood. These TCRs come from a woman aged 25 to 39 in good health.

V gene TRBV27 combines with J gene TRBJ2-7, with 9 bases identical to TRBD2. The CDR3 spans 17 residues. CDR1 is MNHEY, CDR2 SMNVEV, per germline (reference sequence). Trimming at V came to 3 bases and at J to 1 base, leaving 10 bases not matched to a gene. The CDR3 bases are TGTGCCAGCAGTTTGTCTAGCGGGAAAGGGGTATCCTACGAGCAGTACTTC. It codes for CASSLSSGKGVSYEQYF.

This clonotype was counted between two and nine times. The chain is built from TRBV3-1 and TRBJ1-2; D is uncertain. Germline lookup yields CDR1 LGHDT and CDR2 YNNKEL (reference sequence). The CDR3 contains 14 residues. The V gene lost 0 bases and the J gene lost 4 bases, with 9 bases spanning the gap. The CDR3 sequence: CASSQERGFYGYTF. The CDR3 coding sequence is TGTGCCAGCAGCCAAGAACGTGGATTCTATGGCTACACCTTC.

The chain has TRBV25-1 and TRBJ2-3, with D perhaps assigned TRBD1 or TRBD2 (5 bases each). Germline CDR1 reads MGHDK; CDR2 reads SYGVNS. The CDR3 runs 15 residues. The V and J ends lost 3 bases and 4 bases respectively, with 14 bases between them. CDR3 amino acids: CASSDLGDAADTQYF. CDR3 sequence (DNA): TGTGCCAGCAGTGATCTCGGGGACGCGGCAGATACGCAGTATTTT.

In the case of this clonotype: One junction end does not reproduce the germline sequence, and a read error may be involved. This sequence joins TRBV6-1 and TRBJ1-2; 7 nucleotides match TRBD1. The V gene's germline CDR1 is MNHNS and CDR2 SASEGT. The CDR3 runs 14 residues. The CDR3 here is CASSGRRQGHGHTF. The CDR3 bases are TGTGCCAGCAGTGGAAGGAGACAGGGTCATGGCCACACCTTC.

This clonotype was counted between two and nine times. The CDR3 DNA follows: TGCAGTGCTAGATCGGACAGGGGGCGAGGCTCTGGGGCCAACGTCCTGACTTTC. Amino acids: CSARSDRGRGSGANVLTF. This sequence joins TRBV20-1 and TRBJ2-6; 11 bases map to TRBD1. V trimming: 2 bases; J trimming: 0 bases; junction bases outside the gene matches: 6. The length of the CDR3 is 18 residues. CDR1 and CDR2 from the germline V gene are DFQATT and SNEGSKA (reference sequence).

There are many counts of this clonotype. This chain links TRBV21-1 with TRBJ2-7; the table's D gene call, TRBD1, was not cross checked with the DNA. TRBV21-1 is labeled a pseudogene. The CDR3 is 14 residues long. CDR3 nucleotides: TGTGCCAGCAGCAACCGGGACAGGGACTACGAGCAGTACTTC. It encodes CASSNRDRDYEQYF.

V is TRBV20-1 and J is TRBJ1-2; a weak D match, TRBD1 (6 bases). Germline CDR1 DFQATT, CDR2 SNEGSKA (reference sequence). The CDR3 length is 12 residues. V dropped 7 bases and J dropped 4 bases, with 13 bases sitting between them. CDR3 DNA: TGCAGTGGAAAGGACAGACCCTATGGCTACACCTTC. The encoded protein is CSGKDRPYGYTF.

In the case of this clonotype: This clone may be a read error of a much larger clone one base away. The chain joins TRBV5-4 to TRBJ2-3; 8 bases are shared with TRBD1. Per the germline V gene, CDR1 is SGHNT and CDR2 is YYREEE (reference sequence). This CDR3 contains 16 residues. Written as DNA, the CDR3 is TGTGTCAGCAGCTCGGACAGGGCGAGGGGCACAGATACGCAGTATTTT. The encoded protein is CVSSSDRARGTDTQYF.

The V gene is TRBV10-2, the J gene TRBJ1-4, with 8 positions matching TRBD1. The junction had 7 bases not matched to a gene; V was cut back by 6 bases and J by 7 bases. The CDR3 has 14 amino acids. Germline V gene lookup returns CDR1 WSHSY and CDR2 SAAADI. Here the CDR3 DNA reads TGCGCCAGCAGCAGGACAGGGCTAGTTGAAAAACTGTTTTTT. Translation: CASSRTGLVEKLFF.

The J gene is TRBJ1-1, the V gene TRBV7-9, with 8 bases matching TRBD1. The CDR3 is 15 amino acids. CDR1 and CDR2 (germline): SEHNR, FQNEAQ (reference sequence). The junction had 12 bases not matched to a gene; V was cut back by 5 bases and J by 7 bases. Written as DNA, the CDR3 is TGTGCCAGCAGCCCCACCCGGCTTACAGGGGGTGAAGCTTTCTTT. It encodes CASSPTRLTGGEAFF. The full variable domain, rest sourced from reference TRBV7-9 and TRBJ1-1, is DTGVSQNPRHKITKRGQNVTFRCDPISEHNRLYWYRQTLGQGPEFLTYFQNEAQLEKSRLLSDRFSAERPKGSFSTLEIQRTEQGDSAMYLCASSPTRLTGGEAFFGQGTRLTVV.

This clonotype was seen just once. A read error may account for a junction end that differs from germline. V usage is TRBV7-3 and J usage is TRBJ2-3, with 7 bases fitting TRBD2. The CDR3 runs to 22 residues. Germline CDR1 reads SGHTA; CDR2 reads FQGTGA. The CDR3 spells CANSSSPPTRQGRGAGTDTQYF. The DNA of the CDR3 is TGTGCCAACAGCTCCTCCCCTCCGACGAGACAAGGGAGGGGAGCGGGCACAGATACGCAGTATTTT.

This clonotype has at least ten counts. The CDR3 protein is CSADRGVEAFF. CDR3 bases: TGCAGCGCCGACAGGGGGGTGGAAGCTTTCTTT. The chain couples TRBV29-1 to TRBJ1-1; 9 bases match TRBD1. The J segment lost 8 bases and the V segment lost 7 bases, leaving 5 bases of the junction unmatched. CDR1 and CDR2 from the germline V gene are SQVTM and ANQGSEA. The CDR3 extends over 11 amino acids.

About this clonotype itself: A much more abundant neighbour one base away suggests this may be a read error. The J gene is TRBJ1-2, the V gene TRBV10-3, with 7 positions matching TRBD1. V lost 6 bases, J lost 2 bases, and 6 bases stayed unmatched. There are 14 residues in the CDR3. CDR1 is ENHRY, CDR2 SYGVKD, per germline. CDR3 protein: CAIRDPTGNYGYTF. CDR3 in DNA: TGTGCCATCAGGGACCCGACAGGGAACTATGGCTACACCTTC.

This clonotype was observed a handful of times. One junction end disagrees with the germline gene, perhaps due to a read error. The gene calls are TRBV5-1 and TRBJ2-1, with D maybe TRBD1 (5 bases). From germline, CDR1 is SGHRS and CDR2 YFSETQ. The CDR3 contains 15 residues. The CDR3 bases are TGCGCCAGCAGCTTAGGGGAAGCCTTCTACAATGACCAGTTCTTC. Amino acids: CASSLGEAFYNDQFF.

This clonotype has more than one count but fewer than ten. CDR3 amino acids: CASSLGGFGKNIQYF. CDR3 nucleotides: TGTGCCAGCAGCTTAGGGGGGTTCGGCAAAAACATTCAGTACTTC. This chain links TRBV7-2 with TRBJ2-4; possibly TRBD1 or TRBD2 for D (5 bases each). Between the trimmed V and J ends, which lost 1 base and 3 bases, there was a span of 10 bases. Germline CDR1 and CDR2: SGHTA and FQGNSA. The CDR3 runs to 15 residues.

The J gene is TRBJ2-3, the V gene TRBV5-1; 14 bases are shared with TRBD2. V shed 4 bases and J 3 bases; nucleotides not matched to a gene: 10. Germline V gene data show CDR1 as SGHRS and CDR2 as YFSETQ. The CDR3 length is 18 residues. CDR3 loop: CASSKTGTSGGLTDTQYF. CDR3 in DNA: TGCGCCAGCAGCAAAACAGGGACTAGCGGGGGCCTAACAGATACGCAGTATTTT.

The rearrangement links TRBV7-9 to TRBJ1-1; 8 bases are a match to TRBD1. There are 15 residues in the CDR3. Germline V gives CDR1 SEHNR, CDR2 FQNEAQ (reference sequence). With V trimmed by 5 bases and J by 5 bases, 10 bases remained unmatched. The CDR3 region has the DNA TGTGCCAGCAGCCCGGGGCAGGGGGCTTGGACTGAAGCTTTCTTT. It specifies CASSPGQGAWTEAFF.

This clonotype came up a few times. The V and J genes are TRBV5-1 and TRBJ2-4, with 11 positions matching TRBD1. The CDR3 totals 16 residues. Germline assignment: CDR1 SGHRS and CDR2 YFSETQ. V shed 4 bases, J shed 0 bases, and the junction held 3 bases outside the gene matches. The CDR3 spells CASSLGQGAAKNIQYF. The CDR3 nucleotides are TGCGCCAGCAGCCTAGGACAGGGGGCAGCCAAAAACATTCAGTACTTC.

The chain has TRBV5-1 and TRBJ2-1; the match to TRBD2 covers 13 bases. There are 15 residues in the CDR3. CDR1 and CDR2 (germline): SGHRS, YFSETQ. The V gene end was trimmed by 4 bases and the J gene end by 8 bases; junction bases not matched to a gene: 6. The CDR3 nucleotides are TGCGCCAGCAGCGCCACTAGCGGGAGGGTCTATGAGCAGTTCTTC. Amino acid sequence: CASSATSGRVYEQFF.

The CDR3 sequence: CATSKPSGAGNEQYF. The CDR3 DNA sequence: TGTGCCACCAGCAAACCCTCTGGAGCTGGGAATGAGCAGTACTTC. The chain carries TRBV15 and TRBJ2-4; D is uncertain. V shed 4 bases and J shed 13 bases, with 23 bases lying between them. Germline values: CDR1 LNHNV, CDR2 YYDKDF (reference sequence). The CDR3 sequence is 15 residues long.

This sequence joins TRBV2 and TRBJ2-7; D tentatively reads TRBD1 or TRBD2 (5 bases each). The length of the CDR3 is 12 residues. Looked up from germline, CDR1 is SNHLY and CDR2 is FYNNEI. Trimming removed 6 bases from V and 6 bases from J, with 12 bases in between. The CDR3 spells CASRVQEAEQYF. The CDR3 DNA follows: TGTGCCAGCAGGGTACAGGAGGCCGAGCAGTACTTC.

This chain connects TRBV3-1 to TRBJ1-4, with D uncertain. CDR3 length: 13 residues. Germline CDR1 reads LGHDT; CDR2 reads YNNKEL (reference sequence). V lost 3 bases and J 4 bases, leaving 6 bases between the germline ends. The CDR3 reads CASSHSYNEKLFF. For the CDR3, the DNA is TGTGCCAGCAGCCACAGCTATAATGAAAAACTGTTTTTT.